A selection of T cell receptor beta chains follows, all from one sample in a study of response to subunit inactivated influenza vaccine. One entry per CDR3 protein results from TCRdb running MiXCR on the RT-PCR reads. The sample holds about 520,000 distinct CDR3 sequences; 6.5% to 8% are singletons and the top ten take around 13%. The material was PBMCs from blood, obtained around 2 years after vaccination. Receptors originate from a man aged 45-69 years who received an inactivated influenza vaccine. CDR3s include the opening cysteine and the closing phenylalanine or tryptophan. A D gene is named only where the DNA matches it firmly. Only part of the rows carry a size: once, few, many, or a class if the clone is expanded.

j_gene: TRBJ1-5; d_gene: .; v_gene: TRBV6-2/TRBV6-3; abundance: .; CDR3aa: CASSSEGLSNQPQHF; CDR3nt: TGTGCCAGCAGTTCGGAGGGACTTAGCAATCAGCCCCAGCATTTT
j_gene: TRBJ2-5; d_gene: .; v_gene: TRBV20-1; abundance: many; CDR3aa: CSSEARLQGLWLEETQYF; CDR3nt: TGCAGCAGCGAAGCGCGCCTTCAAGGTTTATGGTTGGAAGAGACCCAGTACTTC
j_gene: TRBJ1-4; d_gene: .; v_gene: TRBV7-2; abundance: .; CDR3aa: CASSFGRPSEKLFF; CDR3nt: TGTGCCAGCAGCTTTGGCAGGCCCTCCGAAAAACTGTTTTTT
j_gene: TRBJ1-2; d_gene: .; v_gene: TRBV12-3/TRBV12-4; abundance: .; CDR3aa: CASSFDPPLEGYTF; CDR3nt: TGTGCCAGCAGTTTCGATCCCCCGCTCGAGGGCTACACCTTC
j_gene: TRBJ2-2; d_gene: TRBD1; v_gene: TRBV24-1; abundance: many; CDR3aa: CATSDLGTGRTGELFF; CDR3nt: TGTGCCACCAGTGATCTGGGGACAGGGAGGACCGGGGAGCTGTTTTTT
j_gene: TRBJ1-4; d_gene: .; v_gene: TRBV12-3/TRBV12-4; abundance: many; CDR3aa: CASNLGLPNEKLFF; CDR3nt: TGTGCCAGCAACCTGGGACTGCCGAATGAAAAACTGTTTTTT
j_gene: TRBJ2-5; d_gene: .; v_gene: TRBV6-1; abundance: .; CDR3aa: CASTAWRGYETQYF; CDR3nt: TGTGCCAGCACTGCGTGGCGGGGATACGAGACCCAGTACTTC
j_gene: TRBJ1-5; d_gene: TRBD1; v_gene: TRBV28; abundance: few; CDR3aa: CASSTRGQGAWGNQPQHF; CDR3nt: TGTGCCAGCAGTACCCGTGGACAGGGGGCATGGGGCAATCAGCCCCAGCATTTT
j_gene: TRBJ2-5; d_gene: TRBD1; v_gene: TRBV29-1; abundance: many; CDR3aa: CSVEWLPGQGQETQYF; CDR3nt: TGCAGCGTTGAATGGTTACCGGGACAGGGGCAAGAGACCCAGTACTTC
j_gene: TRBJ1-2; d_gene: .; v_gene: TRBV7-2; abundance: few; CDR3aa: CASSLMGQEIYGYTF; CDR3nt: TGTGCCAGCAGCTTAATGGGCCAGGAGATATATGGCTACACCTTC
j_gene: TRBJ2-7; d_gene: .; v_gene: TRBV6-2/TRBV6-3; abundance: .; CDR3aa: CASNPRPGHHEQYF; CDR3nt: TGTGCCAGCAATCCGCGCCCGGGGCACCACGAGCAGTACTTC
j_gene: TRBJ2-5; d_gene: .; v_gene: TRBV12-3/TRBV12-4; abundance: many; CDR3aa: CASRPRYQETQYF; CDR3nt: TGTGCCAGCAGGCCTAGGTACCAAGAGACCCAGTACTTC
j_gene: TRBJ2-7; d_gene: .; v_gene: TRBV20-1; abundance: .; CDR3aa: CSARWRGGYEQYF; CDR3nt: TGCAGTGCTAGATGGAGGGGTGGCTACGAGCAGTACTTC
j_gene: TRBJ1-6; d_gene: .; v_gene: TRBV12-3/TRBV12-4; abundance: few; CDR3aa: CASSHGGTDSPLHF; CDR3nt: TGTGCCAGCAGCCACGGGGGTACCGATTCACCCCTCCACTTT
j_gene: TRBJ1-1; d_gene: .; v_gene: TRBV6-1; abundance: .; CDR3aa: CASRGPSSGLMNTEAFF; CDR3nt: TGTGCCAGCAGGGGCCCCTCCAGCGGTCTCATGAACACTGAAGCTTTCTTT
j_gene: TRBJ1-1; d_gene: .; v_gene: TRBV20-1; abundance: few; CDR3aa: CSADRDFVAFF; CDR3nt: TGCAGTGCGGACCGGGACTTTGTGGCTTTCTTT
j_gene: TRBJ2-7; d_gene: TRBD1; v_gene: TRBV20-1; abundance: many; CDR3aa: CSVQGEVYEQYF; CDR3nt: TGCAGCGTACAGGGGGAGGTATACGAGCAGTACTTC
j_gene: TRBJ2-7; d_gene: TRBD2; v_gene: TRBV29-1; abundance: many; CDR3aa: CSVGERGRGEQYF; CDR3nt: TGCAGCGTTGGGGAGCGGGGAAGGGGCGAGCAGTACTTC
j_gene: TRBJ1-6; d_gene: .; v_gene: TRBV18; abundance: .; CDR3aa: CASSPNDIFLDYNSPLHF; CDR3nt: TGTGCCAGCTCACCCAACGACATATTCCTAGACTATAATTCACCCCTCCACTTT
j_gene: TRBJ2-1; d_gene: TRBD2; v_gene: TRBV12-3/TRBV12-4; abundance: .; CDR3aa: CASSLGTSGGIYNEQFF; CDR3nt: TGTGCCAGCAGTTTGGGGACTAGCGGGGGGATCTACAATGAGCAGTTCTTC
j_gene: TRBJ2-7; d_gene: TRBD1; v_gene: TRBV7-8; abundance: .; CDR3aa: CASSRWTGGYEQYF; CDR3nt: TGTGCCAGCAGCAGATGGACAGGGGGGTACGAGCAGTACTTC
j_gene: TRBJ2-7; d_gene: TRBD2; v_gene: TRBV5-1; abundance: many; CDR3aa: CASSLNSGGTYEQYF; CDR3nt: TGCGCCAGCAGCTTGAACAGCGGGGGAACCTACGAGCAGTACTTC
j_gene: TRBJ2-1; d_gene: .; v_gene: TRBV20-1; abundance: few; CDR3aa: CSAKEGSSYNEQFF; CDR3nt: TGCAGTGCTAAGGAAGGTAGCTCCTACAATGAGCAGTTCTTC
j_gene: TRBJ2-5; d_gene: .; v_gene: TRBV28; abundance: many; CDR3aa: CASSQRETQYF; CDR3nt: TGTGCCAGCAGTCAACGGGAGACCCAGTACTTC